This TCR beta chain is from a study of a mutant IDH1 vaccine in newly diagnosed glioma. About the research overall: Patients were started on vaccination 4-6 weeks after radiotherapy alone, or with temozolomide cycles.

Trimming removed 0 bases from V and 3 bases from J, with 9 bases in between. Germline assignment: CDR1 MGHRA and CDR2 YSYEKL. This CDR3 spans 14 amino acids. Clones were read by immunoSEQ multiplex PCR, and TCRdb kept only the in-frame ones, dropping some. The profile shows around 76,000 clones, around 83% of them singletons. This clone was seen a handful of times. Its antigen remains unknown. Stated time point: week 23, last vaccination. Each dose delivered 300 ug of mutant IDH1 20-mer peptide subcutaneously with imiquimod. The donors had new WHO grade 3 or 4 astrocytomas; these were IDH1-mutant and ATRX-lost.

The material sequenced was PBMCs, taken from a glioma patient whose treatment included an IDH1 peptide vaccine. The chain combines TRBV4-1 with TRBJ2-7; D is unclear. This receptor was taken from a woman in her forties or fifties with glioma. The CDR3 reads CASSQEKAYYEQYF. The CDR3 DNA is TGCGCCAGCAGCCAAGAGAAGGCTTACTACGAGCAGTACTTC.